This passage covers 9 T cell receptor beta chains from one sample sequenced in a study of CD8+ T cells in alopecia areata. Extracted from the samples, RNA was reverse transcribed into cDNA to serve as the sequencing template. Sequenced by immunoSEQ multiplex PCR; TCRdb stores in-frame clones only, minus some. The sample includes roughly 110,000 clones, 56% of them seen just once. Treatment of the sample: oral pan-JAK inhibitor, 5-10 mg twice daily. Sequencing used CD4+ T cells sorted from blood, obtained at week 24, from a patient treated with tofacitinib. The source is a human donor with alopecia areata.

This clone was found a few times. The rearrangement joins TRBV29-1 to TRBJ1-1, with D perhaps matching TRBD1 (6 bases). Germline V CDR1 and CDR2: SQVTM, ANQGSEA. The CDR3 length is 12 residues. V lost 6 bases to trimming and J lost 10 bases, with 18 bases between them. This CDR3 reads CSVKFNTGLAFF. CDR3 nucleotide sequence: TGCAGCGTCAAATTTAATACAGGGTTAGCTTTCTTT.

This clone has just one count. CDR3 sequence reads: CASRSGTDYGYTF. CDR3 nucleotides: TGTGCCAGCAGGTCCGGGACAGATTATGGCTACACCTTC. The chain joins TRBV5-4 to TRBJ1-2; TRBD1 matches 7 bases. The CDR3 has 13 residues. Germline V gene lookup returns CDR1 SGHNT and CDR2 YYREEE (reference sequence). The V and J ends lost 5 bases and 5 bases, in that order; junction bases with no gene match: 6.

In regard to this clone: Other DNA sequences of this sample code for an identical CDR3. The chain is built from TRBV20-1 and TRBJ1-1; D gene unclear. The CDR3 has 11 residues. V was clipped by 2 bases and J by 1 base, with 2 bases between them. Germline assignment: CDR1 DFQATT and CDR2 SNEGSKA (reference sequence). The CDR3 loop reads CSARRNTEAFF. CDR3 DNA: TGCAGTGCTAGAAGGAACACTGAAGCTTTCTTT.

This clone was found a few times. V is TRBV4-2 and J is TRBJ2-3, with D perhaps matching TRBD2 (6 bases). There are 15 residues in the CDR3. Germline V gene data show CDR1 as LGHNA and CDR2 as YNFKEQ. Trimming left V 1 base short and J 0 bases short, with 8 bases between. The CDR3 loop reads CASSQVGTSTDTQYF. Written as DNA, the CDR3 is TGTGCCAGCAGCCAAGTTGGGACTAGCACAGATACGCAGTATTTT.

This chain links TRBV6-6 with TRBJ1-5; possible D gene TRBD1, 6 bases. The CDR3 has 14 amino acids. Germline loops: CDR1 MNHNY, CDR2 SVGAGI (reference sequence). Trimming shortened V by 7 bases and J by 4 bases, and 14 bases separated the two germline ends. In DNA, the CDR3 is TGTGCCAGCAAGCTAGGGGGGGAAAATCAGCCCCAGCATTTT. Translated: CASKLGGENQPQHF.

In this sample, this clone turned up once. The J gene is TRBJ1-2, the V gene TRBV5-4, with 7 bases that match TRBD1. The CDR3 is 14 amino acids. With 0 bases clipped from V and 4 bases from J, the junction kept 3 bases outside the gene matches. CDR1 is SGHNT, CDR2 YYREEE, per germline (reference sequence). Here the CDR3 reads CASSLGTGSYGYTF. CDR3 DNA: TGTGCCAGCAGCTTGGGGACAGGCTCCTATGGCTACACCTTC.

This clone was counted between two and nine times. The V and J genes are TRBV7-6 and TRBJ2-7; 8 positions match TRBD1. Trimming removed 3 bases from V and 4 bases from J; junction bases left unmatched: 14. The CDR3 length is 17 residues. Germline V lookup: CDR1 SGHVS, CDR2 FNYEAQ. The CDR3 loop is CASSFAGPGTGRYEQYF. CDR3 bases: TGTGCCAGCAGCTTTGCCGGCCCCGGGACAGGACGATACGAGCAGTACTTC.

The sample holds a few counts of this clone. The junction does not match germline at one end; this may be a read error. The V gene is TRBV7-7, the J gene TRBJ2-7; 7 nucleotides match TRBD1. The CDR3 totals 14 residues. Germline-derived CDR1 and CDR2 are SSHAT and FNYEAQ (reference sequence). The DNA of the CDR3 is TGTGCTAGCAGCCAGGGACAGAACTCCTACGAGCAGTACTTC. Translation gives CASSQGQNSYEQYF. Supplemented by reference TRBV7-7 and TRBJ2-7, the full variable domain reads GAGVSQSPRYKVTKRGQDVTLRCDPISSHATLYWYQQALGQGPEFLTYFNYEAQPDKSGLPSDRFSAERPEGSISTLTIQRTEQRDSAMYRCASSQGQNSYEQYFGPGTRLTVT.

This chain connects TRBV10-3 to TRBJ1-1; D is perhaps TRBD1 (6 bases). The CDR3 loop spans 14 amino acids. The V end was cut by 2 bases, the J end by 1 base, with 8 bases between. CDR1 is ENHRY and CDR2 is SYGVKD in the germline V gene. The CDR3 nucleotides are TGTGCCATCAGTGAGAGGGGGGGGAACACTGAAGCTTTCTTT. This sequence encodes CAISERGGNTEAFF.